The rows below give T cell receptor beta chains drawn from one sample of a study of cytomegalovirus exposure and HLA in healthy donors. Generated by immunoSEQ multiplex PCR, the TCRdb table keeps only in-frame clones and is missing some. The data hold nearly 300,000 clones, with 86% observed a single time. The specimen was PBMCs. The source of these receptors is a man aged 35-49 years in good health and CMV-seropositive. Each CDR3 is given with its conserved first and last residue. The D gene is left open where the match is weak. Clone size is stated in some rows and not others, as once, few, many or a class when expanded.

TRBV7-6,NA,NA,TRBJ1-2,TGTGCCAGCAGCTCGAGGACAGCTACTAACTATGGCTACACCTTC,CASSSRTATNYGYTF
TRBV27,NA,NA,TRBJ1-6,TGTGCCAGCAGTTCCTTAGACTCGAGAACTTCACCCCTCCACTTT,CASSSLDSRTSPLHF
TRBV27,NA,NA,TRBJ2-1,TGTGCCAGCAGTTTATTCCCCACAGACACCAATGAGCAGTTCTTC,CASSLFPTDTNEQFF
TRBV28,NA,NA,TRBJ2-7,TGTGCCAGCAGTTTGAGGCATCCAAAGAGCGAGCAGTACTTC,CASSLRHPKSEQYF
TRBV7-7,NA,TRBD1,TRBJ1-4,TGTGCTAGCAGCCCGGGACAGCTCGGTGAAAAACTGTTTTTT,CASSPGQLGEKLFF
TRBV6-6,few,NA,TRBJ1-2,TGTGCCAGCAGTACACCGAACTATGGCTACACCTTC,CASSTPNYGYTF
TRBV10-1,once,TRBD2,TRBJ2-1,TGCGCCAGCAGTGAGTCCCCCCCGTACCCCTCGTTGGGGAGGGCCACGAATGAGCAGTTCTTC,CASSESPPYPSLGRATNEQFF
TRBV7-2,NA,NA,TRBJ2-6,TGTGCCAGCAGCGGCCGCACCTCTGGGGCCAACGTCCTGACTTTC,CASSGRTSGANVLTF
TRBV9,NA,TRBD1,TRBJ2-6,TGTGCCAGCAGCGTGGGACAGGGGGCGTCTGGGGCCAACGTCCTGACTTTC,CASSVGQGASGANVLTF
TRBV10-1,few,NA,TRBJ2-1,TGCGCCAGCAGTGAGAGGGGACAAAAGGTTGCTCCATATTACAATGAGCAGTTCTTC,CASSERGQKVAPYYNEQFF
TRBV7-2,NA,NA,TRBJ2-7,TGTGCCAGCAGTCCGACTTGGGTTGTCGAGCAGTACTTC,CASSPTWVVEQYF
TRBV18,NA,NA,TRBJ1-1,TGTGCCAGCTCACCACGGGCAGATGGGAACACTGAAGCTTTCTTT,CASSPRADGNTEAFF
TRBV28,NA,TRBD1,TRBJ2-7,TGTGCCAGCAGGCGGGGACAGGGTCATTTCGAGCAGTACTTC,CASRRGQGHFEQYF
TRBV7-6,NA,NA,TRBJ1-5,TGTGCCAGCAGCCCCTCAGCTGGCAGGGAAGGACAGCCCCAGCATTTT,CASSPSAGREGQPQHF
TRBV4-1,few,NA,TRBJ2-1,TGCGCCAGCAGTCGTACTGGTAACAATGAGCAGTTCTTC,CASSRTGNNEQFF
TRBV2,NA,TRBD1,TRBJ2-7,TGTGCCAGCACCGGACAGGGGTTCGAGCAGTACTTC,CASTGQGFEQYF
TRBV5-4,NA,TRBD1,TRBJ2-7,TGTGCCAGCAGCTTGGGCCCCGGGACAGGGGTCCGCGAGCAGTACTTC,CASSLGPGTGVREQYF
TRBV5-1,NA,TRBD1,TRBJ2-3,TGCGCCAGCAGCAACGGACAGGGGTCGAGCACAGATACGCAGTATTTT,CASSNGQGSSTDTQYF
TRBV5-4,NA,NA,TRBJ1-4,TGTGCCAGCAGCGATCGAGTAACTAATGAAAAACTGTTTTTT,CASSDRVTNEKLFF
TRBV4-3,NA,NA,TRBJ1-2,TGCGCCAGCAGCCAAGAGAGGACACTGTATGGCTACACCTTC,CASSQERTLYGYTF
TRBV5-1,few,TRBD1,TRBJ1-1,TGCGCCAGCAGCAGGGTCGACAGGGGGCGGATGAACACTGAAGCTTTCTTT,CASSRVDRGRMNTEAFF
TRBV30,NA,TRBD1,TRBJ1-2,TGTGCCTGGGACAGGGTGGATGGCTACACCTTC,CAWDRVDGYTF
TRBV2,NA,TRBD1,TRBJ1-1,TGTGCCAGCAGTTCTGACAGGGATGAAGCTTTCTTT,CASSSDRDEAFF
TRBV6-5,NA,NA,TRBJ2-1,TGTGCCAGCAGTGGCGGGCTTTACAATGAGCAGTTCTTC,CASSGGLYNEQFF
TRBV6-5,NA,TRBD1,TRBJ1-1,TGTGCCAGCAGTTATAATCCGGGACAGGGTTTCACTGAAGCTTTCTTT,CASSYNPGQGFTEAFF
TRBV5-4,NA,NA,TRBJ2-2,TGTGCCAGCAGCCCGACTACGAACACCGGGGAGCTGTTTTTT,CASSPTTNTGELFF
TRBV4-2,NA,TRBD2,TRBJ2-2,TGTGCCAGCAGCCAAGATAGAGGAGGGAGGGCCGGGGAGCTGTTTTTT,CASSQDRGGRAGELFF